Shown below are 19 T cell receptor beta chains from a single sample sequenced in a study of tumor and adjacent non-tumor tissue in lung cancer. RNA was extracted from bulk tissue without any cell sorting. This non-tumor lung sample came from over 3 cm beyond the tumor edge. The library came from three nested PCR rounds adapted from ARM-PCR protocols. TCRdb ran MiXCR on the multiplex PCR reads and lists one entry per CDR3 protein. In the table there are some 80,000 distinct CDR3 sequences, roughly 80% of which are singletons. The sample was distant non-tumor lung tissue. The receptors come from a man between 60 and 75 years old with non-small cell lung cancer.

Comments on this clonotype: No conserved phenylalanine or tryptophan is present at the end of the CDR3, so a read error is the likely explanation. Because the CDR3's place on the DNA is in doubt, the DNA is left out and the CDR3 is given as listed by TCRdb. V is TRBV11-1 and J is TRBJ1-4. The CDR3 has 15 residues if both end residues are counted. The germline CDR1 and CDR2 sequences are SGHAT and FQDESV (reference sequence). The CDR3 reads CASSPRREASEKPFL.

A remark on this clonotype: With a much larger clone just one base away, this may be a read error. The chain is built from TRBV4-1 and TRBJ2-3; 7 nucleotides line up with TRBD2. Losses at the gene ends were 7 bases for V and 4 bases for J; bases not matched to a gene: 11. CDR1 is MGHRA, CDR2 YSYEKL, per germline. This CDR3 has 15 residues. The CDR3 DNA reads as TGCGCCAGCACCCCAAGCCCGGGGGGTGCAGATACGCAGTATTTT. This codes for CASTPSPGGADTQYF.

Note on this clonotype: Its ends do not fully match the called genes, so a read error is possible. The chain has TRBV6-2 or TRBV6-3 and TRBJ2-1, with D possibly being TRBD2 (5 bases). The CDR3 runs to 13 residues. Germline lookup yields CDR1 MNHEY and CDR2 SVGEGT. The CDR3 nucleotides are TGTCCCAGCAGCCGCCGCGGGTACAATGAGTACTTCTTC. Its translation: CPSSRRGYNEYFF.

Comment on this clonotype: The junction differs from germline at one of its ends, possibly a read error. The V call is TRBV4-3, the J call TRBJ1-3; 7 bases map to TRBD1. Germline CDR1 LGHNA, CDR2 YSLEER. The CDR3 sequence is 17 residues long. This chain's CDR3 is CASSQEWGQYSENTIYF. As DNA, the CDR3 is TGCGCCAGCAGCCAAGAGTGGGGACAGTACTCTGAAAACACCATATATTTT.

About this clonotype: One end of the junction is discordant with germline, which a read error may explain. The chain has TRBV6-5 and TRBJ2-7; either TRBD1 or TRBD2 may supply D (5 bases each). The germline V gene encodes CDR1 MNHEY and CDR2 SVGAGI. The CDR3 consists of 15 residues. CDR3 DNA sequence: TGTGCCAGCGACAATGGGGGAGTCATTCGCTACGTGCAGTACTTC. Protein product: CASDNGGVIRYVQYF.

Comments on this clonotype: A read error is possible here, since a much larger clone lies one base away. The chain couples TRBV7-9 to TRBJ2-7; 15 bases match TRBD2. In germline, CDR1 is SEHNR, CDR2 FQNEAQ (reference sequence). Losses at the gene ends were 5 bases for V and 12 bases for J; bases not matched to a gene: 11. This CDR3 has 15 amino acids. Written as DNA, the CDR3 is TGTGCCAGCAGCACACCTGGACTAGCGGGAGGGCCGAGGTACTTC. Translation: CASSTPGLAGGPRYF.

The chain couples TRBV7-2 to TRBJ2-5; D is unclear. Germline V gene lookup returns CDR1 SGHTA and CDR2 FQGNSA. V was clipped by 11 bases and J by 5 bases, with 18 bases between them. The CDR3 totals 13 residues. CDR3 protein: CASSGSRLETQYF. CDR3 bases: TGTGCCTCTTCCGGGTCCCGCCTGGAGACCCAGTACTTC.

The chain links TRBV29-1 to TRBJ1-4; D uncertain. Looked up from germline, CDR1 is SQVTM and CDR2 is ANQGSEA. CDR3 size: 13 residues. Trimming left V 4 bases short and J 5 bases short, with 11 bases between. The CDR3 region has the DNA TGCAGCGTTGCGGCCGACAAGAATGAAAAACTGTTTTTT. Its translation: CSVAADKNEKLFF.

This chain links TRBV20-1 with TRBJ2-3; TRBD1 or TRBD2 may be the D gene (5 bases each). CDR3 size: 13 residues. CDR1 and CDR2 from the germline V gene are DFQATT and SNEGSKA (reference sequence). V was trimmed by 3 bases and J by 2 bases, leaving 9 bases between them. CDR3 sequence: CSASEGTTDTQYF. DNA for the CDR3: TGCAGTGCTAGTGAAGGGACCACAGATACGCAGTATTTT.

Regarding this clonotype: The CDR3 carries no conserved terminal phenylalanine or tryptophan, so it likely arises from a read error. The chain recombines TRBV4-3 with TRBJ1-2; D is possibly TRBD1 (5 bases). The CDR3 is 17 residues long. CDR1 is LGHNA and CDR2 is YSLEER in the germline V gene. The DNA of the CDR3 is TGCGCCAGCAGCCAAGATCTCCCTGGGACCGATAACTATTGCTACACCCTC. Translated, it gives CASSQDLPGTDNYCYTL.

This clonotype has more than one count but fewer than ten. At one boundary the junction diverges from the germline segment, which might be a read error. The chain is built from TRBV20-1 and TRBJ1-5; 8 bases match TRBD1. The germline gives CDR1 DFQATT, CDR2 SNEGSKA (reference sequence). The CDR3 covers 14 residues. The CDR3 region is CSVQADRANQPQHF. The CDR3 bases are TGCAGTGTTCAAGCGGACAGGGCAAATCAGCCTCAGCATTTT.

There are a few counts of this clonotype. A junction end diverges from the germline sequence, so it may reflect a read error. The genes are TRBV11-1 and TRBJ2-2, with unresolved D. CDR3 length: 15 amino acids. CDR1 and CDR2 (germline): SGHAT, FQDESV (reference sequence). In nucleotides, the CDR3 is TGTGTCAGCAGCCCTTGGGCTAGTGGATCCGGGGAGCTGTTTTTT. Amino acids: CVSSPWASGSGELFF.

Comments on this clonotype: This may be a read error, as it is one base from a much larger clone. The chain couples TRBV7-9 to TRBJ1-4, with TRBD1 as a possible D gene (6 bases). In germline, CDR1 is SEHNR, CDR2 FQNEAQ (reference sequence). The CDR3 length is 14 residues. DNA of the CDR3: TGTGCCAGCAGCTCGGGACAAGGAAACGAAATACTGTTTTTT. This sequence encodes CASSSGQGNEILFF.

About this clonotype itself: It may be a read error: a sequence one base away is much more abundant. The chain carries TRBV5-1 and TRBJ1-4; a possible D gene is TRBD1 (5 bases). The length of the CDR3 is 14 residues. Germline V gene lookup returns CDR1 SGHRS and CDR2 YFSETQ. For the CDR3, the DNA is TGCGTCAGCAGAAGGGACGCAACTAATGAAAAACTGTTTTTT. This sequence encodes CVSRRDATNEKLFF. The variable domain in full, with the rest retrieved from reference TRBV5-1 and TRBJ1-4, is KAGVTQTPRYLIKTRGQQVTLSCSPISGHRSVSWYQQTPGQGLQFLFEYFSETQRNKGNFPGRFSGRQFSNSRSEMNVSTLELGDSALYLCVSRRDATNEKLFFGSGTQLSVL.

This clonotype was seen a single time. Given a much more abundant clone one base away, this may be a read error. The V and J genes are TRBV10-2 and TRBJ1-4, with D perhaps TRBD1 (6 bases). V shed 4 bases and J shed 5 bases, with 14 bases lying between them. The CDR3 has 15 amino acids. Germline V gene lookup returns CDR1 WSHSY and CDR2 SAAADI. The CDR3: CASSVAGELNEKLFF. The CDR3 DNA is TGCGCCAGCAGTGTAGCAGGGGAACTAAATGAAAAACTGTTTTTT.

Regarding this clonotype: Here the CDR3 omits its conserved ending phenylalanine or tryptophan, so a read error is the likely source. It is unclear where the CDR3 begins or ends on the DNA, so no DNA is shown, and the CDR3 is as TCRdb lists it. The V gene is TRBV11-2, the J gene TRBJ2-2. The V gene's germline CDR1 is SGHAT and CDR2 FQNNGV. Counting both end residues, the CDR3 totals 15 amino acids. CDR3: CAGSLTRSNTGELFI.

Worth noting for this clonotype: Relative to the germline gene, one junction end is altered; a read error may explain this. The chain uses TRBV4-2 and TRBJ1-2, with D maybe TRBD1 (6 bases). CDR1 is LGHNA and CDR2 is YNFKEQ in the germline V gene. CDR3 length: 16 residues. The CDR3 here is CVSSPPAGTEGDGYTF. In nucleotides, the CDR3 is TGTGTCAGCAGCCCCCCTGCGGGTACAGAGGGGGATGGTTACACCTTC.

This clonotype was recorded a few times. One base away lies a much larger clone, so this may be a sequencing read error. The rearrangement joins TRBV29-1 to TRBJ1-2; the D gene is possibly TRBD1 (5 bases). This CDR3 region has 12 residues. Germline CDR1 is SQVTM and CDR2 is ANQGSEA. The CDR3 nucleotides read TGCAGCGTCGACGGACATCCCTATGACTACACCTTC. The encoded protein is CSVDGHPYDYTF.

Of note for this clonotype: One end of the junction fails to match germline, which may point to a read error. The rearrangement uses TRBV6-2 or TRBV6-3 and TRBJ2-4; 9 bases are a match to TRBD2. This CDR3 has 17 amino acids. Looked up from germline, CDR1 is MNHEY and CDR2 is SVGEGT. The CDR3 DNA reads TGTGGCAGCAGTTACGGGATAGCGGGAGATGCCAAAACCATTAAGTACTTC. Translated, it gives CGSSYGIAGDAKTIKYF.